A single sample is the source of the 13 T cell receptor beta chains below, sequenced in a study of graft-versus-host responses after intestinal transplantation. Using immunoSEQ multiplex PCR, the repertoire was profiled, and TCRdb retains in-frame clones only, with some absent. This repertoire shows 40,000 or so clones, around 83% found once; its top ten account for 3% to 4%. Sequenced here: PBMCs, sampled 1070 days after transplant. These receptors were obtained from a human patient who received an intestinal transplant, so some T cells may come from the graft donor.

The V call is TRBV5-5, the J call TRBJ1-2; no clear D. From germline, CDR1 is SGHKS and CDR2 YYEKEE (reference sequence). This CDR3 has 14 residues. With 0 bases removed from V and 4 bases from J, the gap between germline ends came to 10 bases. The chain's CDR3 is CASSLEPKGYGYTF. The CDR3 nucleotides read TGTGCCAGCAGCTTGGAACCGAAGGGCTATGGCTACACCTTC.

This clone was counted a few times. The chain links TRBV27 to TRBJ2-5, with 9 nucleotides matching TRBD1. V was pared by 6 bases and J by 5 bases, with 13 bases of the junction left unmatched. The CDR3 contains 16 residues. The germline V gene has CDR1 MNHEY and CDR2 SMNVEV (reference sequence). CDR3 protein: CASSTAGTGRSETQYF. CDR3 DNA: TGTGCCAGCAGCACTGCGGGGACAGGGAGAAGTGAGACCCAGTACTTC.

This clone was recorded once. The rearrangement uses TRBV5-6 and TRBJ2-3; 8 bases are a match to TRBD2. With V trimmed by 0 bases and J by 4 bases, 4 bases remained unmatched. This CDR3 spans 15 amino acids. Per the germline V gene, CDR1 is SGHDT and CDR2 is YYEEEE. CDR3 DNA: TGTGCCAGCAGCTTGGGAGCGGGAGTACCAGATACGCAGTATTTT. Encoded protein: CASSLGAGVPDTQYF.

The CDR3 sequence is CASSPSGSSSPLHF. CDR3 nucleotides: TGCGCCAGCAGTCCCTCGGGATCCTCTTCACCCCTCCACTTT. This chain connects TRBV5-1 to TRBJ1-6; no definite D call. The CDR3 is 14 residues long. Trimming removed 5 bases from V and 9 bases from J, with 15 bases in between. From germline, CDR1 is SGHRS and CDR2 YFSETQ.

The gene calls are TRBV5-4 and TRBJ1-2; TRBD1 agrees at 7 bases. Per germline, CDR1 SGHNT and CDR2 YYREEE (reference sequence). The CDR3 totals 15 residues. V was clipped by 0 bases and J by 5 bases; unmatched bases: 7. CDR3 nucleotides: TGTGCCAGCAGCTTGGGAGACAGGGAAGGGTATGGCTACACCTTC. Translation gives CASSLGDREGYGYTF.

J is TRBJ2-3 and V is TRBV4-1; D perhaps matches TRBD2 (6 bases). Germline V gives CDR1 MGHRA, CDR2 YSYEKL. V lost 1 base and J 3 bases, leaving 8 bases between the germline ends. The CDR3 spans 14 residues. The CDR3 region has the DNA TGCGCCAGCAGCCAAGGCGGGGTTACAGATACGCAGTATTTT. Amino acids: CASSQGGVTDTQYF.

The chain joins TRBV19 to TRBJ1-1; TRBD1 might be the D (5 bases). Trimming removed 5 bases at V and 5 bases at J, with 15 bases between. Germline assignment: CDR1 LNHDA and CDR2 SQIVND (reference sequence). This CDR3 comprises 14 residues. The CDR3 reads CASSLKTAYTEAFF. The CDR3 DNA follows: TGTGCCAGTAGTCTCAAGACAGCCTATACTGAAGCTTTCTTT. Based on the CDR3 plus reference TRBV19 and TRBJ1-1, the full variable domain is DGGITQSPKYLFRKEGQNVTLSCEQNLNHDAMYWYRQDPGQGLRLIYYSQIVNDFQKGDIAEGYSVSREKKESFPLTVTSAQKNPTAFYLCASSLKTAYTEAFFGQGTRLTVV.

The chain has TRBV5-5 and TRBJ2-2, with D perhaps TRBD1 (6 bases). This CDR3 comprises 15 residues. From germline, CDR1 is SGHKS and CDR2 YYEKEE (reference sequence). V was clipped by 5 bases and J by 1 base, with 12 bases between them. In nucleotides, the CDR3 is TGTGCCAGCAGTACGGGACATTTGAACACCGGGGAGCTGTTTTTT. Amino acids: CASSTGHLNTGELFF. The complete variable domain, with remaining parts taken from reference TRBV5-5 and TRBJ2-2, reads DAGVTQSPTHLIKTRGQQVTLRCSPISGHKSVSWYQQVLGQGPQFIFQYYEKEERGRGNFPDRFSARQFPNYSSELNVNALLLGDSALYLCASSTGHLNTGELFFGEGSRLTVL.

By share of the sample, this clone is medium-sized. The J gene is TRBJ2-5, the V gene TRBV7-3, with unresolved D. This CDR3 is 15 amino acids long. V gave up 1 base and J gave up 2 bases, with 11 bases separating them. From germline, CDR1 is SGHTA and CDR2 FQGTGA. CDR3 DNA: TGTGCCAGCAGCTTAAGTCCGAGTTCTCAAGAGACCCAGTACTTC. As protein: CASSLSPSSQETQYF.

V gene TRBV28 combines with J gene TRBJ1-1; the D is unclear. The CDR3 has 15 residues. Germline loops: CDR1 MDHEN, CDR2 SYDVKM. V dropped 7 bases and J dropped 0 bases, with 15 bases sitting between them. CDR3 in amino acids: CASTKLLGMNTEAFF. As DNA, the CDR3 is TGTGCCAGCACCAAGCTGTTGGGAATGAACACTGAAGCTTTCTTT.

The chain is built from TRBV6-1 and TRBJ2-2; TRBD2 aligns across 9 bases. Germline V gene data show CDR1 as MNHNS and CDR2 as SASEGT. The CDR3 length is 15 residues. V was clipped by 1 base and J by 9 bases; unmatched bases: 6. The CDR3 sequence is CASSEEGGGARELFF. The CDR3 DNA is TGTGCCAGCAGTGAAGAAGGCGGGGGGGCGCGGGAGCTGTTTTTT.

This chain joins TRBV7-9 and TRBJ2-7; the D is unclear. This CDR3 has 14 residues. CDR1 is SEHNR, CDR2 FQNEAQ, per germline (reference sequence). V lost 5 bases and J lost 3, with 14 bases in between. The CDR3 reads CASSPERGNYEQYF. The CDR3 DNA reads TGTGCCAGCAGCCCAGAAAGAGGAAACTACGAGCAGTACTTC.

The CDR3 sequence: CASSQGDRQPQHF. CDR3 DNA sequence: TGCGCCAGCAGCCAAGGGGACCGGCAGCCCCAGCATTTT. The V and J genes are TRBV4-1 and TRBJ1-5; D is possibly TRBD1 (5 bases). CDR3 size: 13 residues. The ends were cut back, 1 base at V and 7 bases at J, with 8 bases in the middle. Germline V gene sequence: CDR1 MGHRA, CDR2 YSYEKL.